A single sample is the source of the 9 T cell receptor beta chains below, sequenced in a study of identical twins. TCRdb fed the 5' RACE reads into MiXCR, producing one record per CDR3 protein. The sample yields about 720,000 distinct CDR3 sequences, approximately 18% seen once. The sample was also linked to a second study, of T cells expressing NK-cell markers.

Input material: PBMCs. All receptors come from a woman aged 18-29 years in good health.

This clonotype has at least ten counts. The chain carries TRBV7-2 and TRBJ1-5; 7 nucleotides line up with TRBD1. The ends lost 5 bases at V and 6 bases at J; junction bases unmatched: 7. Germline-derived CDR1 and CDR2 are SGHTA and FQGNSA. The CDR3 extends over 14 amino acids. CDR3 loop: CASSVRQGGQPQHF. CDR3 in DNA: TGTGCCAGCAGCGTACGACAGGGTGGTCAGCCCCAGCATTTT. Combining the CDR3 with reference TRBV7-2 and TRBJ1-5 gives the whole variable domain GAGVSQSPSNKVTEKGKDVELRCDPISGHTALYWYRQSLGQGLEFLIYFQGNSAPDKSGLPSDRFSAERTGGSVSTLTIQRTQQEDSAVYLCASSVRQGGQPQHFGDGTRLSIL.

The V call is TRBV10-3, the J call TRBJ1-3; D perhaps matches TRBD1 (5 bases). Germline CDR1 is ENHRY and CDR2 is SYGVKD. With 7 bases removed from V and 0 bases from J, the gap between germline ends came to 13 bases. This CDR3 has 15 residues. Here the CDR3 reads CAINPGQASGNTIYF. CDR3 bases: TGTGCCATCAACCCCGGACAAGCCTCTGGAAACACCATATATTTT.

The gene calls are TRBV7-9 and TRBJ1-1; the D is unclear. The CDR3 has 13 residues. Per the germline V gene, CDR1 is SEHNR and CDR2 is FQNEAQ (reference sequence). Between the trimmed V and J ends, which lost 5 bases and 2 bases, there was a span of 9 bases. The CDR3 DNA follows: TGTGCCAGCAGCCAAATACGTAACACTGAAGCTTTCTTT. Translated, it gives CASSQIRNTEAFF.

This clonotype has just a few counts. V gene TRBV7-3 combines with J gene TRBJ1-6; 7 bases are a match to TRBD1. V lost 5 bases and J lost 10; bases outside the gene matches: 11. Germline values: CDR1 SGHTA, CDR2 FQGTGA. The length of the CDR3 is 15 residues. This chain's CDR3 is CASSPTGTDGSPLHF. As DNA, the CDR3 is TGTGCCAGCAGCCCGACAGGGACAGATGGATCACCCCTCCACTTT.

This chain joins TRBV24-1 and TRBJ2-7; possible D gene TRBD2, 5 bases. The V gene's germline CDR1 is KGHDR and CDR2 SFDVKD. V shed 3 bases and J shed 4 bases, with 18 bases lying between them. The CDR3 is 16 residues long. The CDR3 sequence is CATSDRRRWASYEQYF. The CDR3 DNA reads as TGTGCCACCAGTGATCGGCGGAGGTGGGCGTCATACGAGCAGTACTTC.

This clonotype has a handful of counts. The chain links TRBV20-1 to TRBJ2-5; possible D gene TRBD2, 6 bases. Trimming cost V 4 bases and J 0 bases, with 15 bases left between them. CDR1 and CDR2 (germline): DFQATT, SNEGSKA (reference sequence). This CDR3 region has 15 residues. CDR3 in DNA: TGCAGTGCTATTCCCCGGGACTGGAACCAAGAGACCCAGTACTTC. Protein product: CSAIPRDWNQETQYF.

This clonotype has more than one count but fewer than ten. This chain connects TRBV5-1 to TRBJ1-1, with TRBD1 matching over 7 bases. The germline V gene encodes CDR1 SGHRS and CDR2 YFSETQ. The CDR3 has 15 residues. Trimming at V came to 4 bases and at J to 3 bases, leaving 9 bases not matched to a gene. DNA for the CDR3: TGCGCCAGCAGCGCGGGACAGCCTATGTACACTGAAGCTTTCTTT. Residues: CASSAGQPMYTEAFF.

This clonotype was detected a few times. The V call is TRBV20-1, the J call TRBJ1-1; a weak D match, TRBD1 (5 bases). The CDR3 totals 16 residues. CDR1 is DFQATT and CDR2 is SNEGSKA in the germline V gene (reference sequence). V gave up 3 bases and J gave up 0 bases, with 17 bases separating them. CDR3 coding DNA: TGCAGTGCTAGTGCCGGGACTTTAGCCTTGAACACTGAAGCTTTCTTT. Protein sequence: CSASAGTLALNTEAFF.

V gene TRBV18 combines with J gene TRBJ2-6; TRBD1 is a possible D gene (5 bases). The CDR3 sequence is 16 residues long. CDR1 KGHSH and CDR2 LQKENI come from the germline V gene. Trimming took off 2 bases at V and 0 bases at J, with 8 bases between the two ends. CDR3 residues: CASSPGAYSGANVLTF. In DNA form, the CDR3 reads TGTGCCAGCTCACCAGGGGCGTACTCTGGGGCCAACGTCCTGACTTTC.